The present T cell receptor (beta chain) was sequenced within a study of T cells after yellow fever vaccination. V lost 6 bases and J lost 3; bases outside the gene matches: 9. Germline V gives CDR1 MNHEY, CDR2 SMNVEV (reference sequence). The length of the CDR3 is 15 residues. TCRdb re-called the 5' RACE reads through MiXCR, storing one row per CDR3 protein. The data show about 320,000 distinct CDR3 sequences, around an eighth seen once. The sequence was collected from a man younger than 30 who received the YFV17D yellow fever vaccine. V usage is TRBV27 and J usage is TRBJ1-1; the match to TRBD1 covers 8 bases. The sample consisted of CD4+ T cells sorted from PBMCs, taken 15 days after the yellow fever booster vaccination. CDR3 in amino acids: CASRLRQGTDTEAFF. In DNA form, the CDR3 reads TGTGCCAGCAGACTCCGACAGGGGACGGACACTGAAGCTTTCTTT.